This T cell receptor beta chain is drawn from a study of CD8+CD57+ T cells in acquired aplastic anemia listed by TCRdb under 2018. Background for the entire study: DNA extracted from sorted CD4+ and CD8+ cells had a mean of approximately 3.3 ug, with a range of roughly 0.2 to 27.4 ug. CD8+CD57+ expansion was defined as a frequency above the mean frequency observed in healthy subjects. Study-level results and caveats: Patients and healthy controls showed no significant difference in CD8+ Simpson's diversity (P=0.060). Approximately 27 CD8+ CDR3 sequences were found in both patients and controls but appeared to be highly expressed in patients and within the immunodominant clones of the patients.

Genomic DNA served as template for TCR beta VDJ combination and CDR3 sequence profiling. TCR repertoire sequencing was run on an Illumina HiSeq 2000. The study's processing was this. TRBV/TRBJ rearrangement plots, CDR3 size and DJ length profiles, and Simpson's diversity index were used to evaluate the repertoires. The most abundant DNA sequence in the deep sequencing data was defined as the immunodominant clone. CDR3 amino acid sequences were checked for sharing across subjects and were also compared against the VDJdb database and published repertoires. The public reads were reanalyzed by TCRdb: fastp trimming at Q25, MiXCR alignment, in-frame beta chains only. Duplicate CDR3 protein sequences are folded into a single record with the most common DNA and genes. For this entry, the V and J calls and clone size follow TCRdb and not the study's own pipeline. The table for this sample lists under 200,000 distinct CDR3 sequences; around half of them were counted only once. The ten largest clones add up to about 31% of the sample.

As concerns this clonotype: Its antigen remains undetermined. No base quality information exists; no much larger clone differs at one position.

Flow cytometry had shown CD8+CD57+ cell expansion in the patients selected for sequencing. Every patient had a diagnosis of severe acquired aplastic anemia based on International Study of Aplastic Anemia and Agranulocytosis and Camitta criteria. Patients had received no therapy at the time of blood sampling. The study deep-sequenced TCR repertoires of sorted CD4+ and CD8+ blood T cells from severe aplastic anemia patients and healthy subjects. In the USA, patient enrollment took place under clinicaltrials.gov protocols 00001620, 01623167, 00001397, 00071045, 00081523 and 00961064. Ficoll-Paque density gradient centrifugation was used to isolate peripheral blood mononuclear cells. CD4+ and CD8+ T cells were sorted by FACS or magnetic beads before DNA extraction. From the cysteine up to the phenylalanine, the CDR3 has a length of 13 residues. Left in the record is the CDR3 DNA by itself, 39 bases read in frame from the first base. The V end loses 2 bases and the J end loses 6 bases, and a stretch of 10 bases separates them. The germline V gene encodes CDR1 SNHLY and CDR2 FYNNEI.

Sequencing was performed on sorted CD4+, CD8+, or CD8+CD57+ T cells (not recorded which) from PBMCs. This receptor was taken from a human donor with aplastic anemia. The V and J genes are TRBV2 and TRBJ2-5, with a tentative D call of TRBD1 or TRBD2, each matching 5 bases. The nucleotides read TGTGCCAGCAGTGAAACGCAGGGACAGACCCAGTACTTC. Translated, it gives CASSETQGQTQYF. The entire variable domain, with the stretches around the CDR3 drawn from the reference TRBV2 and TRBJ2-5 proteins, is EPEVTQTPSHQVTQMGQEVILRCVPISNHLYFYWYRQILGQKVEFLVSFYNNEISEKSEIFDDQFSVERPDGSNFTLKIRSTKLEDSAMYFCASSETQGQTQYFGPGTRLLVL.